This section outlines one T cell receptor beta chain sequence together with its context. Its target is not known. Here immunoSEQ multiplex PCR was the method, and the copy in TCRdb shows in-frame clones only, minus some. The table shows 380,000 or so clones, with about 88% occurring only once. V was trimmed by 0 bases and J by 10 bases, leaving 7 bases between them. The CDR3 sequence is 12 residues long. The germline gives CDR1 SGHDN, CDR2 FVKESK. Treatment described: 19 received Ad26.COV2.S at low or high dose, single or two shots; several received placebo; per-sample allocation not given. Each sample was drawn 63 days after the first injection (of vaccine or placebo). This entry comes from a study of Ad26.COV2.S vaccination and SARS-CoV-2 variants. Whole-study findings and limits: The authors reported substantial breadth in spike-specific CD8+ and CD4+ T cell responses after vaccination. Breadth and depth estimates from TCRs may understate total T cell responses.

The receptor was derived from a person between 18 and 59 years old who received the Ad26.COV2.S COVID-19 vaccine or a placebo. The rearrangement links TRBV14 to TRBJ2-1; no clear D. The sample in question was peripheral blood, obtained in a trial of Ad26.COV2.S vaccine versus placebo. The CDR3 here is CASSQDSAEQFF. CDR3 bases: TGTGCCAGCAGCCAAGATTCAGCGGAGCAGTTCTTC.